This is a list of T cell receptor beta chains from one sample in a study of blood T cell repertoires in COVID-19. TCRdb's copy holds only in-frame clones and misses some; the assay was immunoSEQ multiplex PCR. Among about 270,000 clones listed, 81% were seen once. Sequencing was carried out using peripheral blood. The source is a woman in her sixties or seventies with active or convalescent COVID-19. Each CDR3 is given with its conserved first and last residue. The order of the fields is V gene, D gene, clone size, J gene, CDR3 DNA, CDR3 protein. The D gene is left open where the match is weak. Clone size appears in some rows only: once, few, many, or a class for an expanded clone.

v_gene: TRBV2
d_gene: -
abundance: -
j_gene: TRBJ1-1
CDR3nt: TGTGCCAGCAGTCACCCGGGTTCCACTGAAGCTTTCTTT
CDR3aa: CASSHPGSTEAFF

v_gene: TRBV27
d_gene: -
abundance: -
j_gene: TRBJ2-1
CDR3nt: TGTGCCAGCAGTTTGCCGGGGTTTAGGAATGAGCAGTTCTTC
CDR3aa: CASSLPGFRNEQFF

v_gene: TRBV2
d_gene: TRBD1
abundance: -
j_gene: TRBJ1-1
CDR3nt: TGTGCCAGCAGGCCCGGGACAGGTCGGAACACTGAAGCTTTCTTT
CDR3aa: CASRPGTGRNTEAFF

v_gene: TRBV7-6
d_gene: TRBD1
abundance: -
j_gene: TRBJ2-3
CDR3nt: TGTGCCAGCAGCCAGGGCCCGGGGACAGGGGCCGGGGATACGCAGTATTTT
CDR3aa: CASSQGPGTGAGDTQYF

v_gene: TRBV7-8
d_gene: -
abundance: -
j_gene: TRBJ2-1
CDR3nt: TGTGCCAGCACCATGGGGGGGGCGCGTAATGAGCAGTTCTTC
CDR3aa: CASTMGGARNEQFF

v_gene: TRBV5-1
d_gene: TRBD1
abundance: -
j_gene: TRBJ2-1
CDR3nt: TGCGCCAGCAGCCCGGTGGCGGGACAGGGGTATATTGGCTCCTACAATGAGCAGTTCTTC
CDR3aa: CASSPVAGQGYIGSYNEQFF

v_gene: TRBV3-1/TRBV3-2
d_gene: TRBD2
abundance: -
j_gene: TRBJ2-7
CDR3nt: TGTGCCAGCAGCCAAGGACTAGCGGGGGGGCGGTACGAGCAGTACTTC
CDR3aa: CASSQGLAGGRYEQYF

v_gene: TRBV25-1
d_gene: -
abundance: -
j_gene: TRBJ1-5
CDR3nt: TGTGCCAGCAGTCAACAGGGTCGGGGCAATCAGCCCCAGCATTTT
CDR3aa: CASSQQGRGNQPQHF

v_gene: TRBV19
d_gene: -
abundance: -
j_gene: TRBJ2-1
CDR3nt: TGTGCCAGTAGTATACCCTACAGTTACAATGAGCAGTTCTTC
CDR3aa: CASSIPYSYNEQFF

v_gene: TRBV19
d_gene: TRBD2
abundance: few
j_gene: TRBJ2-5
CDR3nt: TGTGCCAGTGGGGGTAGCGGGTCGATGAAGGGAGAGACCCAGTACTTC
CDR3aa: CASGGSGSMKGETQYF

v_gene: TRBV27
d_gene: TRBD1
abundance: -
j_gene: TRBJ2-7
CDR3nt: TGTGCCAGCAGCAAGGGACAGGGTCTCTCCTACGAGCAGTACTTC
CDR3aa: CASSKGQGLSYEQYF

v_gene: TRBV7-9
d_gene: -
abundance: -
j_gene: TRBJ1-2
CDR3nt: TGTGCCAGCAGCTTAGCGCCAGCGGGGGCCGGGAAGGCAGGGTATGGCTACACCTTC
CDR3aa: CASSLAPAGAGKAGYGYTF

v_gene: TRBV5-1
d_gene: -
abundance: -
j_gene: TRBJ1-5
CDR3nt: TGCGCCAGCAGCTTGGGTGAGGGCAGTAATCAGCCCCAGCATTTT
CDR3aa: CASSLGEGSNQPQHF

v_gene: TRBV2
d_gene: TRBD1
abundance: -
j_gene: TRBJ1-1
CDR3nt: TGTGCCAGCAGTTGGGACAGTCCGAACACTGAAGCTTTCTTT
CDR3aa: CASSWDSPNTEAFF

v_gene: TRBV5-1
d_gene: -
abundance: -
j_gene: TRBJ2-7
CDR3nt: TGCGCCAGCAGCTTCGACAGAACCTACGAGCAGTACTTC
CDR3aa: CASSFDRTYEQYF

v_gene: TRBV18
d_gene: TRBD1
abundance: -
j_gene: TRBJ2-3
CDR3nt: TGTGCCACCTTCGGGACAGGGGCCACAGATACGCAGTATTTT
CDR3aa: CATFGTGATDTQYF

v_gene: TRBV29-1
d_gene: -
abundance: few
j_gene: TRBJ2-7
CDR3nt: TGCAGCGTCTACTCAGGGAGGCGGGAGCAGTACTTC
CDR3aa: CSVYSGRREQYF

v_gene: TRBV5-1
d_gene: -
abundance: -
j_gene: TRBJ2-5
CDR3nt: TGCGCCAGCAGCCTCAGAGTCCAGAGGGAGACCCAGTACTTC
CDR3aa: CASSLRVQRETQYF

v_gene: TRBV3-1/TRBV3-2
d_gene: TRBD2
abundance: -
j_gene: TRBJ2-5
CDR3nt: TGTGCCAGCAGCCAGCGGGGGGGCCGCGAGACCCAGTACTTC
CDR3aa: CASSQRGGRETQYF

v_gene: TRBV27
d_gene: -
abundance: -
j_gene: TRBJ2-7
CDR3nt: TGTGCCAGCAGACAGGGCACCTACGAGCAGTACTTC
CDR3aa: CASRQGTYEQYF

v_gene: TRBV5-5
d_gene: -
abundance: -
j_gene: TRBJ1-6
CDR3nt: TGTGCCAGCAGCTTCTTGACCGGAGTTTTGTATAATTCACCCCTCCACTTT
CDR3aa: CASSFLTGVLYNSPLHF

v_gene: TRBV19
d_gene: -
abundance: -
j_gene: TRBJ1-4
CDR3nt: TGTGCCAGTAGTTCTTGGGGAGCAACTAATGAAAAACTGTTTTTT
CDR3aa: CASSSWGATNEKLFF